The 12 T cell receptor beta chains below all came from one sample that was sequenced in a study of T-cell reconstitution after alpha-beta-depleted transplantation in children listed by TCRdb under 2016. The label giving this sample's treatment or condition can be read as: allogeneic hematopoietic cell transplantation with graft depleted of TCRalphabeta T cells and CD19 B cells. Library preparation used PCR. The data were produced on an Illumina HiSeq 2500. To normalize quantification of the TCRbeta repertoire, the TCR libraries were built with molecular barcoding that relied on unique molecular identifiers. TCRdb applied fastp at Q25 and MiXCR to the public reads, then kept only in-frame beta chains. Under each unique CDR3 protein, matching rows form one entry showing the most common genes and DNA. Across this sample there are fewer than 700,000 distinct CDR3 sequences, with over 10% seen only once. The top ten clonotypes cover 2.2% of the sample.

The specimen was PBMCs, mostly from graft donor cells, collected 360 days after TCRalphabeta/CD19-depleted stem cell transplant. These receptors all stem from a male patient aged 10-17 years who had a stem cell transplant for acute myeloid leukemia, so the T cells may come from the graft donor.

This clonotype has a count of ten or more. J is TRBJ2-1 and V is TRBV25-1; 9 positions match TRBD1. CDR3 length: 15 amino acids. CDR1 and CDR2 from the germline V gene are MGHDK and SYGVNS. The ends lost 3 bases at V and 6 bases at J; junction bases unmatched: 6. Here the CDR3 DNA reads TGTGCCAGCAGTGAGGGGAGACAGGGGGTCAATGAGCAGTTCTTC. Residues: CASSEGRQGVNEQFF. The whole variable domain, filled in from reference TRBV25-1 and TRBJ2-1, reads EADIYQTPRYLVIGTGKKITLECSQTMGHDKMYWYQQDPGMELHLIHYSYGVNSTEKGDLSSESTVSRIRTEHFPLTLESARPSHTSQYLCASSEGRQGVNEQFFGPGTRLTVL.

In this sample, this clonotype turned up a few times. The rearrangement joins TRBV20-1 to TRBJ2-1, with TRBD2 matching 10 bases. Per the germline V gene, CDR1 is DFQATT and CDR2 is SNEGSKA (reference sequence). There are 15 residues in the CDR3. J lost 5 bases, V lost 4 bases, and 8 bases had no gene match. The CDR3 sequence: CSAIAGTSVNNEQFF. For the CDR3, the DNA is TGCAGTGCTATAGCCGGGACTAGCGTTAACAATGAGCAGTTCTTC.

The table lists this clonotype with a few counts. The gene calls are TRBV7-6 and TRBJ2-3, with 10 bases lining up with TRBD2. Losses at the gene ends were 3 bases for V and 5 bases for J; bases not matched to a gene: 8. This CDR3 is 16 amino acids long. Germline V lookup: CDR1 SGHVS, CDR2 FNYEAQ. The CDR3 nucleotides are TGTGCCAGCAGCTTTTGGATCGCTAGCGGGAGAGATACGCAGTATTTT. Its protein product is CASSFWIASGRDTQYF.

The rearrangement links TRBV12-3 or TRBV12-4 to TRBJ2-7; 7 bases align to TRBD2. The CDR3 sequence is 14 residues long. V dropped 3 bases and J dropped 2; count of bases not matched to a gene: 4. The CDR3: CASSFGRHPYEQYF. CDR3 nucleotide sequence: TGTGCCAGCAGTTTCGGGAGGCACCCCTACGAGCAGTACTTC.

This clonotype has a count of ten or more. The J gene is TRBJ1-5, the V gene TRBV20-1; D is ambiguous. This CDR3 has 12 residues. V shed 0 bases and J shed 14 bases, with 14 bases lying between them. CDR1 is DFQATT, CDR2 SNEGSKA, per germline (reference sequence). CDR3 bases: TGCAGTGCTAGAGATCAGGAAGCTGGTAAGCATTTT. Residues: CSARDQEAGKHF.

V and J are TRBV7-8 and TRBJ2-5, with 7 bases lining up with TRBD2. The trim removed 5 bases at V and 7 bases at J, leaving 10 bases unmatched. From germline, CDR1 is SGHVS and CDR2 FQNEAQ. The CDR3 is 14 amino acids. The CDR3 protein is CASSRLALPGTQYF. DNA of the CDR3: TGTGCCAGCAGCCGACTAGCACTCCCGGGGACCCAGTACTTC. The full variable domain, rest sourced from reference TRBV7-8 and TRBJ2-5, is GAGVSQSPRYKVAKRGQDVALRCDPISGHVSLFWYQQALGQGPEFLTYFQNEAQLDKSGLPSDRFFAERPEGSVSTLKIQRTQQEDSAVYLCASSRLALPGTQYFGPGTRLLVL.

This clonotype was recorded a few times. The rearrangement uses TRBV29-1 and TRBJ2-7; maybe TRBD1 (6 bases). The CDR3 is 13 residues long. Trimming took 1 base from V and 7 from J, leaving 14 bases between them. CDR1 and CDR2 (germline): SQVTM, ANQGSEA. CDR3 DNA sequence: TGCAGCGTTGAAGGCCCAAGGGGGTGGGAGCAGTACTTC. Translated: CSVEGPRGWEQYF.

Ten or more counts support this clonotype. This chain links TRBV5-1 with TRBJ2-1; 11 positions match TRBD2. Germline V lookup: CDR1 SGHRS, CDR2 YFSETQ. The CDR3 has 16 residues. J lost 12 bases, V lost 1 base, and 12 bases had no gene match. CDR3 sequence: CASSLSGLAASTGQFF. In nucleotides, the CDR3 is TGCGCCAGCAGCTTGTCGGGACTAGCGGCCTCAACGGGGCAGTTCTTC. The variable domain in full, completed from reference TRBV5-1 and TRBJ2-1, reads KAGVTQTPRYLIKTRGQQVTLSCSPISGHRSVSWYQQTPGQGLQFLFEYFSETQRNKGNFPGRFSGRQFSNSRSEMNVSTLELGDSALYLCASSLSGLAASTGQFFGPGTRLTVL.

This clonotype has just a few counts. Here the CDR3 DNA reads TGTGCCAGCACCTCCCGGTCGAATGGCTACACCTTC. This sequence encodes CASTSRSNGYTF. The chain combines TRBV28 with TRBJ1-2, with D uncertain. CDR3 length equals 12 residues. The V end was cut by 7 bases, the J end by 6 bases, with 12 bases between. Germline V lookup: CDR1 MDHEN, CDR2 SYDVKM.

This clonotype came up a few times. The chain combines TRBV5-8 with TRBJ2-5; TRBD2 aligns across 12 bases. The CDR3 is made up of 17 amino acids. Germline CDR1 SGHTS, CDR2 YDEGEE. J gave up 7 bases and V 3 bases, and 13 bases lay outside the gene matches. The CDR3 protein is CASSWPSGRARFGTQYF. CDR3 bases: TGTGCCAGCAGCTGGCCTAGCGGGAGGGCCCGTTTTGGGACCCAGTACTTC.

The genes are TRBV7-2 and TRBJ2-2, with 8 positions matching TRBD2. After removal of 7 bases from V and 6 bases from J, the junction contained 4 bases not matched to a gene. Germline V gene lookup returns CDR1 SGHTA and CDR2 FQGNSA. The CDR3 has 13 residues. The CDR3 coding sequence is TGTGCCAGCAAAGCGGGAGAACCCGGGGAGCTGTTTTTT. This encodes CASKAGEPGELFF.

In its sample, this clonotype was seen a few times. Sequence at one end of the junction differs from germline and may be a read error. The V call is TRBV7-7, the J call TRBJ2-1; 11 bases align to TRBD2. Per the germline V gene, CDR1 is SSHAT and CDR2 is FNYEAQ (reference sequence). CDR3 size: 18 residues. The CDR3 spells CASSLGLAGLSSYNEQFF. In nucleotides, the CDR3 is TGTGCTAGCAGCTTAGGACTAGCGGGCCTAAGCTCCTACAATGAGCAGTTCTTC.